This T cell receptor beta chain was profiled in a study of blood T cell repertoires in COVID-19. The ends were cut back, 1 base at V and 6 bases at J, with 19 bases in the middle. The germline CDR1 and CDR2 sequences are GTSNPN and SVGIG (reference sequence). The CDR3 extends over 15 amino acids. Methods used by the authors: Researchers report that nucleated cell counts were estimated from reference gene primer amplification. Repertoires were generated with immunoSEQ multiplex PCR, while TCRdb's copy carries only in-frame clones and drops some. V and J calls and clone size are those listed in that table; D and trimming were worked out from the DNA. The sample consists of approximately 130,000 clones, about four fifths of them appearing once.

V is TRBV30 and J is TRBJ2-7; TRBD1 might be the D (6 bases). The receptor was isolated from a man aged 40-50 years with active or convalescent COVID-19. The sequencing input was peripheral blood. The CDR3 DNA is TGTGCCTGGAGTGCGAGGGGGACGCCTGAGACCGAGCAGTACTTC. The encoded protein is CAWSARGTPETEQYF.